The subject of this entry is one T cell receptor (beta chain). Its antigen is not known. This sample was included in a study of cytomegalovirus exposure and HLA in healthy donors. This PCR relied on a set of 60 Vbeta primers and 13 Jbeta primers. The table came from immunoSEQ multiplex PCR; TCRdb's copy has only in-frame clones and leaves some out. The sample carries about 160,000 clones, roughly four fifths recorded once. Those who donated were healthy bone marrow donors. This CDR3 region has 13 residues. The V and J ends lost 8 bases and 8 bases respectively, with 15 bases between them. Germline CDR1 is MDHEN and CDR2 is SYDVKM. Whole-study results and caveats: Generally TCR sequences proved uncommon, though certain public TCRs appeared in numerous donors. Another analysis was done later, and it associated around 16,000 TCR beta sequences with HLA alleles at 0.05 false discovery rate. Sequencing likely generated an artifact that appeared as a cluster of highly shared sequence variants.

Specimen: PBMCs. The TCR sequence derives from a man aged 50-59 years in good health and CMV-seropositive. J is TRBJ1-4 and V is TRBV28; D might be TRBD1 (6 bases). The CDR3 spells CASGYRTGEKLFF. CDR3 in DNA: TGTGCCAGCGGCTACCGTACAGGGGAAAAACTGTTTTTT. The full variable domain, its missing parts supplied by reference TRBV28 and TRBJ1-4, is DVKVTQSSRYLVKRTGEKVFLECVQDMDHENMFWYRQDPGLGLRLIYFSYDVKMKEKGDIPEGYSVSREKKERFSLILESASTNQTSMYLCASGYRTGEKLFFGSGTQLSVL.